These T cell receptor beta chains were read from a single sample in a study of patients and donors after allogeneic stem cell transplantation. Using its own MiXCR run on the RT-PCR reads, TCRdb lists one record per CDR3 protein. The repertoire includes roughly 880,000 distinct CDR3 sequences, about a sixth of them detected once, and 5% to 7.5% sits in the top ten. Sequencing used blood, either unsorted or a sorted T cell fraction (not recorded which). All receptors come from a human donor who was either an allogeneic HSCT recipient or a stem cell or donor lymphocyte infusion donor (not recorded which). It is not recorded whose cells these are; they may come from a transplant donor. The conserved cysteine and the conserved F or W are not part of the CDR3 here.

V: TRBV5-6; CDR3: ASSLRVAGGGYNEQF
V: TRBV5-1; CDR3: ASSHAEDNSPLH
V: TRBV4-3; CDR3: ASSQGVGGMYNEQF
V: TRBV20-1; CDR3: SAFRRNYGYT
V: TRBV20-1; CDR3: SARGRIPGTGRTGELF
V: TRBV7-2; CDR3: ASSSLAVCGVYGYT
V: TRBV27; CDR3: ASSSSGRGEYSNQPQH
V: TRBV14; CDR3: ASSQGGQYAEQY
V: TRBV7-6; CDR3: ASLRKRATYEQY
V: TRBV12-3/TRBV12-4; CDR3: ASSFHKANTGELF
V: TRBV15; CDR3: ATSTLGQGGETQY
V: TRBV29-1; CDR3: SVEGQGNEKLF
V: TRBV4-3; CDR3: ASSQEGTGTDTQY
V: TRBV12-3/TRBV12-4; CDR3: ASSLNGANEKLF
V: TRBV20-1; CDR3: SARNRWGTEAF
V: TRBV5-1; CDR3: ASSLGFGTADFYEQY
V: TRBV6-2/TRBV6-3; CDR3: ASSLLPASGYEQY